This T cell receptor beta chain appears in the sequencing data of a study of sequential checkpoint blockade in melanoma. The wider study: About 90 pretreatment tumor DNA samples were TCRβ immunosequenced.

Study results and caveats: About 30 times likelier clinical benefit followed increased tumor T-cell fraction and clonality. T-cell fraction and clonality followed PD-L1 and CD8+ counts, not mutational load.

Germline-derived CDR1 and CDR2 are SGHNT and YENEEA. The CDR3 loop spans 19 amino acids. Trimming took 1 base from V and 7 from J; bases not matched to a gene: 14. The treatment here: randomized to nivolumab then ipilimumab (arm A) or the reverse (arm B). This clone appeared many times. Its antigen is not identified. TCRdb keeps only in-frame clones here, not all; method: immunoSEQ multiplex PCR. This sample carries 13,000 or so clones, 25% to 30% of them seen once, and the ten largest clones take roughly 17%. Sequenced here: tumor tissue (inferred from file names), sampled from a patient given nivolumab and ipilimumab in sequence. This clonotype originated in a human donor with melanoma. The V call is TRBV11-3, the J call TRBJ2-1; 12 nucleotides align to TRBD2. DNA of the CDR3: TGTGCCAGCAGCTTAGTGCGTCCTACTAGCGGGGGGTTGGGAAATGAGCAGTTCTTC. Residues: CASSLVRPTSGGLGNEQFF.